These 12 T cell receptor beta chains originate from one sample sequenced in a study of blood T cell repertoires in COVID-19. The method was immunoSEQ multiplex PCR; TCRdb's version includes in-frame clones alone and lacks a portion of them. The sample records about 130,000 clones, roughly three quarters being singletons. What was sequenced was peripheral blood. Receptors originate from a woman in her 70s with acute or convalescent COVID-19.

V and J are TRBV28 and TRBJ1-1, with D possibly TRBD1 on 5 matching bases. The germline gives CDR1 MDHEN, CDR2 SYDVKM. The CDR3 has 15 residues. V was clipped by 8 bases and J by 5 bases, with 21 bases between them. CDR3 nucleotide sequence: TGTGCCAGCGGCCGGACGACAGCCCTGAGGACTGAAGCTTTCTTT. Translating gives CASGRTTALRTEAFF. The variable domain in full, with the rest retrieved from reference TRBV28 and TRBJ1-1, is DVKVTQSSRYLVKRTGEKVFLECVQDMDHENMFWYRQDPGLGLRLIYFSYDVKMKEKGDIPEGYSVSREKKERFSLILESASTNQTSMYLCASGRTTALRTEAFFGQGTRLTVV.

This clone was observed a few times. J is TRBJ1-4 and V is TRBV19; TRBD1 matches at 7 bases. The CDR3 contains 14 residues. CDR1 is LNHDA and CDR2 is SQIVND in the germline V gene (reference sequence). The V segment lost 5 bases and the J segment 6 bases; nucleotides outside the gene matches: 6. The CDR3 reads CASSFRGTDEKLFF. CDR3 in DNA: TGTGCCAGTAGTTTCAGGGGGACTGATGAAAAACTGTTTTTT.

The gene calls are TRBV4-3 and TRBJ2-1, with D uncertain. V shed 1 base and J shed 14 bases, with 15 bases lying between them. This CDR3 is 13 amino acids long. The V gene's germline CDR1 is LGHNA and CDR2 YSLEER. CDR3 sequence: CASSQALLQSKFF. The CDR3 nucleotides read TGCGCCAGCAGCCAAGCCCTCCTGCAGTCCAAGTTCTTC.

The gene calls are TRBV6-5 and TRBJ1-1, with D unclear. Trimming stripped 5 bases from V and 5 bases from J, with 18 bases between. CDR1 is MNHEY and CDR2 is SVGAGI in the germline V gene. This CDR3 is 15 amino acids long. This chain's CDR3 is CASSRRGLPGTEAFF. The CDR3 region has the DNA TGTGCCAGCAGTCGACGGGGTTTACCGGGGACTGAAGCTTTCTTT.

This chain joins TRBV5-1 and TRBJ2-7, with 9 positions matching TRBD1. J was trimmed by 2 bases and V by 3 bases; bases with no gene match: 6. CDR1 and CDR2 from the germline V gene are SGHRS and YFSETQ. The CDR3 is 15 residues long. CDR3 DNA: TGCGCCAGCAGCTGGGGGACAGGGAGTCCCTACGAGCAGTACTTC. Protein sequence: CASSWGTGSPYEQYF.

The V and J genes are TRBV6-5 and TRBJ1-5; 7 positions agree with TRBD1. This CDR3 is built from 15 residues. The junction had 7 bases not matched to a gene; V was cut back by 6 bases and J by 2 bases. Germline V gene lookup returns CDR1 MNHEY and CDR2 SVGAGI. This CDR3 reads CASRGLTGGNQPQHF. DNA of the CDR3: TGTGCCAGCAGGGGATTAACAGGGGGCAATCAGCCCCAGCATTTT.

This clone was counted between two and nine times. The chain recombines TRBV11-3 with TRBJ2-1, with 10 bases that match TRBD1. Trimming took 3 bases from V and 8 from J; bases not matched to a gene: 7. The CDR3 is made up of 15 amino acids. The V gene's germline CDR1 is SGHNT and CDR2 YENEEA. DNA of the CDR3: TGTGCCAGCAGCTTCCGGGACAGGGGTGGTCATGAGCAGTTCTTC. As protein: CASSFRDRGGHEQFF.

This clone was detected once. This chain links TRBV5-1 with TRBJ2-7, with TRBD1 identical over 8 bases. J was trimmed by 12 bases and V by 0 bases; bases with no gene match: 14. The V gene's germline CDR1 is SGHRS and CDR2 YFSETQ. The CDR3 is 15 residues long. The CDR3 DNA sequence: TGCGCCAGCAGCTTGGGCCTCCAGGGGGCGAAGACATTGTACTTC. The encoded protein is CASSLGLQGAKTLYF.

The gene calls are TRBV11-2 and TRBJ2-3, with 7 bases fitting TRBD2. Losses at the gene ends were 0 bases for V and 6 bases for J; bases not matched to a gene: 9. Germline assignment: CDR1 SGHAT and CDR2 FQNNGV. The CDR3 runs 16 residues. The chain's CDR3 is CASSLDELASADTQYF. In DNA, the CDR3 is TGTGCCAGCAGCTTAGATGAACTAGCGTCGGCCGATACGCAGTATTTT.

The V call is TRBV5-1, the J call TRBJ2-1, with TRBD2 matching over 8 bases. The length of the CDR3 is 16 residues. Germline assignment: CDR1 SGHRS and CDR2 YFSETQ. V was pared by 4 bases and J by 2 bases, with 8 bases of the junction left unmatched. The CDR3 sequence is CASSHKRGSTYNEQFF. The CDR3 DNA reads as TGCGCCAGCAGCCACAAGCGGGGGTCCACCTACAATGAGCAGTTCTTC.

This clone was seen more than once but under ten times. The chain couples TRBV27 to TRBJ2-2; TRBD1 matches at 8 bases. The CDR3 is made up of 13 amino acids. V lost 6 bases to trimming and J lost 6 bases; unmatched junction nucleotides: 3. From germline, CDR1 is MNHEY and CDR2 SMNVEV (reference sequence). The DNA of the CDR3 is TGTGCCAGCAGGCCAGGGGGCCCCGGGGAGCTGTTTTTT. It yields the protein CASRPGGPGELFF.

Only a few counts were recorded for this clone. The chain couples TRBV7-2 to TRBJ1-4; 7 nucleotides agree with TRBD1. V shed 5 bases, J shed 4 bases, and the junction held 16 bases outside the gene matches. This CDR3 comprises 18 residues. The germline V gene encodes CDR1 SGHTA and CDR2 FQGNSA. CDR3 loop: CASSRSGKGGSGNEKLFF. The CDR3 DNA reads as TGTGCCAGCAGCCGCTCCGGAAAAGGGGGCAGTGGTAATGAAAAACTGTTTTTT.